Each of the 28 T cell receptor beta chains below was sequenced from the same sample in a study of blood T cell repertoires in COVID-19. The method was immunoSEQ multiplex PCR; TCRdb's version includes in-frame clones alone and lacks a portion of them. The data show about 110,000 clones, 88% seen once. Material for sequencing was peripheral blood. Every receptor here comes from a human donor in a cohort sampled during active COVID-19.

V gene TRBV10-3 combines with J gene TRBJ2-7; 9 bases match TRBD1. From germline, CDR1 is ENHRY and CDR2 SYGVKD. J lost 2 bases, V lost 2 bases, and 4 bases had no gene match. The CDR3 consists of 15 residues. The CDR3 coding sequence is TGTGCCATCAGTGAGCCAAGACAGGGGGCCTACGAGCAGTACTTC. It encodes CAISEPRQGAYEQYF.

This clone has more than one count but fewer than ten. The rearrangement links TRBV2 to TRBJ2-7; the match to TRBD2 covers 13 bases. The CDR3 loop spans 17 amino acids. The ends lost 6 bases at V and 3 bases at J; junction bases unmatched: 11. Germline V gene sequence: CDR1 SNHLY, CDR2 FYNNEI. CDR3 amino acids: CASRKRLAGGLHYEQYF. The CDR3 nucleotides are TGTGCCAGCAGAAAACGACTAGCGGGAGGCCTCCACTACGAGCAGTACTTC.

This clone was seen once. The V call is TRBV7-2, the J call TRBJ2-7, with 11 bases fitting TRBD2. Looked up from germline, CDR1 is SGHTA and CDR2 is FQGNSA. This CDR3 spans 15 amino acids. V lost 5 bases to trimming and J lost 3 bases; unmatched junction nucleotides: 6. CDR3 amino acids: CASSKAGTSGYEQYF. The CDR3 DNA reads as TGTGCCAGCAGCAAAGCCGGGACTAGCGGCTACGAGCAGTACTTC. Drawing the rest from reference TRBV7-2 and TRBJ2-7, the complete variable domain is GAGVSQSPSNKVTEKGKDVELRCDPISGHTALYWYRQSLGQGLEFLIYFQGNSAPDKSGLPSDRFSAERTGGSVSTLTIQRTQQEDSAVYLCASSKAGTSGYEQYFGPGTRLTVT.

The CDR3 reads CASSLIPGGTGELFF. For the CDR3, the DNA is TGTGCCAGCAGCTTAATTCCCGGGGGGACCGGGGAGCTGTTTTTT. The chain employs TRBV7-3 and TRBJ2-2; 7 bases fit TRBD2. V was pared by 1 base and J by 5 bases, with 4 bases of the junction left unmatched. Germline V gene sequence: CDR1 SGHTA, CDR2 FQGTGA. The CDR3 runs to 15 residues.

This rearrangement joins TRBV21-1 to TRBJ1-2. TRBV21-1 is recorded as a pseudogene. CDR3 size: 14 residues. The CDR3 sequence: CASSKLVLHYGYTF. DNA for the CDR3: TGTGCCAGCAGCAAACTCGTACTCCACTATGGCTACACCTTC.

J is TRBJ1-6 and V is TRBV20-1; TRBD1 is a possible D gene (5 bases). Germline CDR1 reads DFQATT; CDR2 reads SNEGSKA (reference sequence). The CDR3 length is 16 residues. V was shortened by 3 bases and J by 13 bases, with 25 bases between the two germline ends. The CDR3, as DNA: TGCAGTGCTAGTCCAAGGGGAAGAAGTAAATATAAGCCCCTCCACTTT. Encoded protein: CSASPRGRSKYKPLHF.

V and J are TRBV28 and TRBJ2-2; the D gene is possibly TRBD1 (5 bases). V gave up 6 bases and J gave up 7 bases, with 18 bases separating them. This CDR3 is 15 amino acids long. Germline V CDR1 and CDR2: MDHEN, SYDVKM. The CDR3 DNA reads as TGTGCCAGCAGGTTAGGGGCCTTGAACGGCGGGGAGCTGTTTTTT. Amino acid sequence: CASRLGALNGGELFF.

CDR3 amino acids: CASSFPTGTGGAFMTKNIQYF. The CDR3 nucleotides read TGTGCCAGCAGTTTCCCGACCGGGACAGGGGGCGCGTTTATGACCAAAAACATTCAGTACTTC. This chain links TRBV28 with TRBJ2-4, with 12 bases lining up with TRBD1. This CDR3 is built from 21 residues. V gave up 3 bases and J gave up 2 bases; unmatched junction bases: 17. CDR1 is MDHEN and CDR2 is SYDVKM in the germline V gene.

The chain links TRBV15 to TRBJ2-1; D possibly corresponds to TRBD2 (5 bases). Germline V gene sequence: CDR1 LNHNV, CDR2 YYDKDF (reference sequence). Trimming pared 0 bases from V and 10 bases from J, leaving 19 bases between. The CDR3 contains 16 residues. The DNA of the CDR3 is TGTGCCACCAGCAGAGATCTCAGCGGCCCGCGGTGGGAGCAGTTCTTC. Protein: CATSRDLSGPRWEQFF.

The CDR3 nucleotides are TGCGCCAGCAGTCTCAAACCGGGACTCCCCGGGAATGAGCAGTTCTTC. It specifies CASSLKPGLPGNEQFF. The chain combines TRBV4-1 with TRBJ2-1; maybe TRBD2 (6 bases). This CDR3 has 16 residues. The germline V and J ends were trimmed by 6 bases and 7 bases, with 22 bases remaining between them. Germline loops: CDR1 MGHRA, CDR2 YSYEKL.

The chain recombines TRBV5-1 with TRBJ2-7; D possibly corresponds to TRBD1 (5 bases). CDR3 size: 15 residues. Trimming cost V 4 bases and J 6 bases, with 20 bases left between them. Germline values: CDR1 SGHRS, CDR2 YFSETQ. The CDR3 here is CASSLRLDTTTEQYF. In nucleotides, the CDR3 is TGCGCCAGCAGCCTGAGATTGGACACAACCACCGAGCAGTACTTC.

The rearrangement uses TRBV6-5 and TRBJ2-7; TRBD1 matches at 8 bases. This CDR3 has 14 amino acids. With V trimmed by 7 bases and J by 0 bases, 5 bases remained unmatched. Germline loops: CDR1 MNHEY, CDR2 SVGAGI. The CDR3 spells CASTQGALSYEQYF. The DNA of the CDR3 is TGTGCCAGCACCCAGGGGGCCCTCTCCTACGAGCAGTACTTC.

This clone was picked up a small number of times. The chain recombines TRBV11-2 with TRBJ1-3; D unresolved. Per germline, CDR1 SGHAT and CDR2 FQNNGV. CDR3 size: 14 residues. Trimming cost V 7 bases and J 4 bases, with 14 bases left between them. In DNA form, the CDR3 reads TGTGCCAGCACCCTCCACTACGGGGGAAACACCATATATTTT. Its translation: CASTLHYGGNTIYF.

The chain uses TRBV5-8 and TRBJ2-5; TRBD2 matches at 12 bases. Germline CDR1 is SGHTS and CDR2 is YDEGEE. The CDR3 runs to 15 residues. V trimming: 5 bases; J trimming: 5 bases; junction bases outside the gene matches: 7. As DNA, the CDR3 is TGTGCCAGCAGTGGCGGACTAGCGGGAAAGGAGACCCAGTACTTC. It translates to CASSGGLAGKETQYF.

This clone has only a few counts. The V call is TRBV6-5, the J call TRBJ1-2, with D perhaps TRBD1 (5 bases). Per the germline V gene, CDR1 is MNHEY and CDR2 is SVGAGI. The CDR3 spans 14 residues. Trimming cost V 8 bases and J 3 bases, with 16 bases left between them. For the CDR3, the DNA is TGTGCCAGCGGAACCTTACAGGCTCACTATGGCTACACCTTC. This gives the protein CASGTLQAHYGYTF.

V usage is TRBV18 and J usage is TRBJ2-3; tentative D call: TRBD1 (5 bases). The CDR3 is made up of 14 amino acids. V shed 3 bases and J shed 2 bases, with 9 bases lying between them. Germline V gives CDR1 KGHSH, CDR2 LQKENI. DNA for the CDR3: TGTGCCAGCTCACCCCGACAGCACACAGATACGCAGTATTTT. Translation gives CASSPRQHTDTQYF. Drawing the rest from reference TRBV18 and TRBJ2-3, the complete variable domain is NAGVMQNPRHLVRRRGQEARLRCSPMKGHSHVYWYRQLPEEGLKFMVYLQKENIIDESGMPKERFSAEFPKEGPSILRIQQVVRGDSAAYFCASSPRQHTDTQYFGPGTRLTVL.

This clone was counted a single time. V and J are TRBV10-3 and TRBJ2-7; D perhaps matches TRBD2 (6 bases). CDR1 and CDR2 (germline): ENHRY, SYGVKD. CDR3 length: 13 residues. Trimming stripped 6 bases from V and 1 base from J, with 10 bases between. The CDR3 sequence is CAISGTGSYEQYF. CDR3 nucleotides: TGTGCCATCAGCGGGACTGGGTCCTACGAGCAGTACTTC.

The chain links TRBV28 to TRBJ1-2; TRBD1 matches at 7 bases. V trimming: 6 bases; J trimming: 5 bases; junction bases outside the gene matches: 9. Germline V gene data show CDR1 as MDHEN and CDR2 as SYDVKM. The CDR3 is 14 residues long. The DNA of the CDR3 is TGTGCCAGCAGCCGGCGGACAGGCGCTTATGGCTACACCTTC. Translated, it gives CASSRRTGAYGYTF.

This chain connects TRBV6-5 to TRBJ1-4; 10 bases fit TRBD1. The V gene end was trimmed by 8 bases and the J gene end by 7 bases; junction bases not matched to a gene: 10. The CDR3 extends over 15 amino acids. Germline-derived CDR1 and CDR2 are MNHEY and SVGAGI. CDR3 sequence (DNA): TGTGCCAGCCGGGACAGGGGCTATCTAGGTGAAAAACTGTTTTTT. Residues: CASRDRGYLGEKLFF.

The V gene is TRBV7-9, the J gene TRBJ2-7; D is perhaps TRBD1 (6 bases). The CDR3 length is 13 residues. V lost 6 bases and J 0 bases, leaving 9 bases between the germline ends. Germline V CDR1 and CDR2: SEHNR, FQNEAQ (reference sequence). As DNA, the CDR3 is TGTGCCAGCAGACCGGGACACTCCTACGAGCAGTACTTC. Translation gives CASRPGHSYEQYF.

The rearrangement links TRBV6-5 to TRBJ1-1, with TRBD1 matching over 9 bases. The J segment lost 10 bases and the V segment lost 7 bases, leaving 4 bases of the junction unmatched. Per the germline V gene, CDR1 is MNHEY and CDR2 is SVGAGI. This CDR3 comprises 11 residues. The CDR3 coding sequence is TGTGCCAGCACCGGACAGGGGAGAGCTTTCTTT. This translates into CASTGQGRAFF.

The J gene is TRBJ2-3, the V gene TRBV3-1 (or the pseudogene TRBV3-2); the match to TRBD2 covers 12 bases. CDR1 is LGHDT, CDR2 YNNKEL, per germline (reference sequence). Germline trimming cut 2 bases from V and 11 bases from J; bases unmatched to any gene: 11. CDR3 length: 16 amino acids. CDR3 sequence: CASSQWTSGKEGEQYF. The DNA for the CDR3 is TGTGCCAGCAGCCAATGGACTAGCGGGAAGGAGGGAGAGCAGTATTTT.

CDR3 loop: CASSSSPLAGVGDTQYF. The CDR3 DNA reads TGTGCCAGCTCAAGCTCCCCACTAGCGGGAGTTGGAGATACGCAGTATTTT. This chain connects TRBV18 to TRBJ2-3, with 11 bases that match TRBD2. The CDR3 covers 17 residues. Germline V gene sequence: CDR1 KGHSH, CDR2 LQKENI. Trimming took 5 bases from V and 5 from J; bases not matched to a gene: 12.

The chain links TRBV2 to TRBJ2-7; D perhaps matches TRBD2 (6 bases). The length of the CDR3 is 13 residues. Germline-derived CDR1 and CDR2 are SNHLY and FYNNEI. With 8 bases removed from V and 0 bases from J, the gap between germline ends came to 11 bases. As DNA, the CDR3 is TGTGCCAGCCGCCAGGGAGGCTCCTACGAGCAGTACTTC. Translated, it gives CASRQGGSYEQYF.

The rearrangement joins TRBV5-4 to TRBJ1-3, with 7 nucleotides matching TRBD1. The germline CDR1 and CDR2 sequences are SGHNT and YYREEE (reference sequence). Trimming took 1 base from V and 8 from J; bases not matched to a gene: 3. This CDR3 spans 13 amino acids. The CDR3 sequence is CASSLNRGDTIYF. The CDR3, as DNA: TGTGCCAGCAGCTTGAACAGGGGTGACACCATATATTTT. Full variable domain (remainder filled in from reference TRBV5-4 and TRBJ1-3): ETGVTQSPTHLIKTRGQQVTLRCSSQSGHNTVSWYQQALGQGPQFIFQYYREEENGRGNFPPRFSGLQFPNYSSELNVNALELDDSALYLCASSLNRGDTIYFGEGSWLTVV.

The V and J genes are TRBV19 and TRBJ1-2, with 9 positions matching TRBD1. With V trimmed by 5 bases and J by 8 bases, 12 bases remained unmatched. This CDR3 is 15 amino acids long. Germline V lookup: CDR1 LNHDA, CDR2 SQIVND (reference sequence). The CDR3 DNA reads as TGTGCCAGTAGTCCCGGGACAGGGCGTATGTCGGGCTACACCTTC. This sequence encodes CASSPGTGRMSGYTF.

Note on this clone: A read error may account for a junction end that differs from germline. The rearrangement links TRBV7-7 to TRBJ2-2; either TRBD1 or TRBD2 may supply D (5 bases each). The germline CDR1 and CDR2 sequences are SSHAT and FNYEAQ (reference sequence). The CDR3 totals 16 residues. CDR3 in DNA: TGTGCTAGCAGCTTAGCGTCAGGACACATCACCGGGGAGCTGTTTTTT. Translation: CASSLASGHITGELFF.

The chain links TRBV3-1 (or the pseudogene TRBV3-2) to TRBJ2-1; TRBD2 aligns across 16 bases. The CDR3 spans 20 residues. Unmatched junction bases numbered 12, after V lost 1 base and J lost 6 bases. From germline, CDR1 is LGHDT and CDR2 YNNKEL (reference sequence). CDR3 DNA: TGTGCCAGCAGCCAAGCTCAGGGGACTAGCGGGAGGGCCCTGGTCAATGAGCAGTTCTTC. Encoded protein: CASSQAQGTSGRALVNEQFF.